This T cell receptor (beta chain) was retrieved from a study of blood T cell repertoires in COVID-19. In the study overall: Acute-phase and convalescent COVID-19 samples originated in the United States, Italy and Spain.

The CDR3 runs 14 residues. Germline loops: CDR1 LGHDT, CDR2 YNNKEL (reference sequence). V lost 1 base and J 3 bases, leaving 7 bases between the germline ends. Donors were grouped by their self-reported clinical history. Repertoires were generated with immunoSEQ multiplex PCR, while TCRdb's copy carries only in-frame clones and drops some. The top ten clones hold 1.5% to 2% of a sample with about 280,000 clones, 90% of them seen once. The source of this sequence is a woman aged 18-29 years with acute COVID-19. The V and J genes are TRBV3-1 (or the pseudogene TRBV3-2) and TRBJ1-5; D possibly corresponds to TRBD1 (5 bases). Sequenced: PBMCs or T cells enriched from blood (not recorded which). The CDR3, as DNA: TGTGCCAGCAGCCAAGGGGGCCACAATCAGCCCCAGCATTTT. Its translation: CASSQGGHNQPQHF.